The clone carrying this T cell receptor (beta chain) was picked up many times. The entry originates in a study of neurological immune-mediated disorders. The germline gives CDR1 DFQATT, CDR2 SNEGSKA (reference sequence). V lost 3 bases and J lost 0; bases outside the gene matches: 5. This CDR3 is 14 amino acids long. Described time point: technical triplicate 3. PBMCs stored at -80 C, 2 million in total, were the source of the unsorted libraries. cDNA was made by 5'RACE with 10-nucleotide random UMIs. The authors obtained over 160 million TCR-beta sequences from 15-18 subjects per sequencing run. TCRdb fed the 5' RACE reads into MiXCR, producing one record per CDR3 protein. The table shows 45,000 or so distinct CDR3 sequences, with about 22% occurring only once.

Sequenced: PBMCs. The receptor was derived from a man in his 60s with HTLV-1-associated myelopathy (HAM/TSP). V is TRBV20-1 and J is TRBJ2-7; 7 nucleotides agree with TRBD2. CDR3: CSARTREGSYEQYF. CDR3 DNA: TGCAGTGCTAGGACCAGGGAGGGCTCCTACGAGCAGTACTTC.